This TCR beta chain was sequenced in a study of blood T cell repertoires in COVID-19 (dated by TCRdb to 2020 to 2022). In terms of the full investigation: Samples covering the acute and convalescent phases of COVID-19 were provided by collaborators in the United States, Italy and Spain. The material from the prospective study consisted of cDNA or gDNA derived from T cells, B-cell-depleted T cells, or PBMCs. The dataset comprised deeply sampled blood TCRbeta repertoires from subjects exposed to, actively infected with, or recovered from COVID-19. A freely available public database, intended as a resource for researchers studying the immune response to SARS-CoV-2, is where the repertoires were released. The samples were drawn from the first 160 participants of the ongoing ImmuneRACE study and from 950 to 1,500 subjects provided by 6 global collaborators. A de-identified subject ID, COVID-19 status, age in years and sex were almost always included in the sample metadata. Where HLA class I and class II types were available, the types were taken from metadata supplied by the sample provider, not from assay-based typing.

On this clone itself: The antigen this receptor binds is unknown. Base quality data are lacking; no much larger clone is found one base away.

The immunoSEQ Assay, a bias-controlled multiplex PCR, was used to amplify TCRbeta CDR3 regions from genomic DNA. Per the original workflow: Nucleated cell counts per sample were estimated from amplification of reference gene primers within the assay. Sequence reads were collapsed and filtered to measure the absolute abundance of every unique TCRbeta CDR3 rearrangement. Productive Simpson clonality was computed per sample as the square root of Simpson's diversity index over productive rearrangements. As stored in TCRdb, this immuneACCESS dataset retains in-frame rearrangements with V and J assigned. A fraction of the clones does not appear; measured against another copy, unresolved V genes explain less than half of the discrepancy, and the remainder lacks a known reason. D and trimming were read from the DNA, whereas the V and J calls and clone size are those reported in that table. The sample table lists about 120,000 clones, about four fifths of them with a count of one. The ten biggest clones cover 3% to 4.5% of the sample.

The collaborating institutions used their own protocols to collect whole blood in K2EDTA tubes. For TCRbeta analysis, collaborators shipped samples in one of three forms: frozen whole blood, isolated PBMCs, or DNA extracted from either of those sample types. The germline ends are 10 bases apart after V is trimmed by 2 bases and J by 2 bases. From cysteine to phenylalanine, the CDR3 is 15 amino acids long. Only the CDR3 portion is preserved as DNA: 45 bases, with reading frame beginning at the first base. From the germline V gene, CDR1 is MNHEY and CDR2 is SVGAGI. General study outcomes and caveats: The amount of clinical and demographic metadata varied by source and participant and was provided uncurated.

The receptor chain draws on TRBV6-5 and TRBJ1-5; possibly the D gene is TRBD1, per 5 matching bases. The TCR comes from a woman of 80 years or more with acute or convalescent COVID-19. The source material was peripheral blood. The CDR3 loop reads CASSYGREGNQPQHF. The sequenced DNA is TGTGCCAGCAGTTACGGCAGGGAGGGCAATCAGCCCCAGCATTTT.